These 5 T cell receptor beta chains came from one sample sequenced in a study of T cells in Graves' hyperthyroidism and ophthalmopathy (dated by TCRdb to between 2019 and 2020). Libraries were made using multiplex PCR. Sequencer: Illumina HiSeq 2000. The TCR beta CDR3 regions were amplified from RNA transcripts. For the first round of RT-PCR on the TCR CDR3, the HTBI primer set was used together with the Qiagen OneStep RT-PCR kit. The public reads were reanalyzed by TCRdb: fastp trimming at Q25, MiXCR alignment, in-frame beta chains only. Each CDR3 protein appears once, grouped with its most common genes and DNA. A total of about 480,000 distinct CDR3 sequences appear in this sample, under 25% of them only once. Together, the top ten hold around 54% of the sample. The sample consisted of blood. These receptors all come from a woman in her 70s with Graves' ophthalmopathy.

The gene calls are TRBV5-1 and TRBJ2-5, with a tentative D call TRBD1 (7 bases). From germline, CDR1 is SGHRS and CDR2 YFSETQ. Between the trimmed V and J ends, which lost 5 bases and 3 bases, there was a span of 17 bases. The length of the CDR3 is 15 residues. CDR3 coding DNA: TGCGCCAGCAGTATTAGGGGGCCGGGGGAAGAGACCCAGTACTTC. Its protein product is CASSIRGPGEETQYF.

This clonotype was counted between two and nine times. The chain carries TRBV20-1 and TRBJ1-1; TRBD1 agrees at 7 bases. With V trimmed by 1 base and J by 0 bases, 2 bases remained unmatched. Germline lookup yields CDR1 DFQATT and CDR2 SNEGSKA (reference sequence). The CDR3 sequence is 14 residues long. The CDR3 reads CSARGGTVNTEAFF. CDR3 nucleotides: TGCAGTGCTAGAGGGGGGACAGTGAACACTGAAGCTTTCTTT.

This clonotype was seen repeatedly, ten times or more. The V and J genes are TRBV13 and TRBJ2-6, with 7 nucleotides matching TRBD1. This CDR3 has 17 residues. The trim removed 2 bases at V and 2 bases at J, leaving 6 bases unmatched. The germline V gene encodes CDR1 PRHDT and CDR2 FYEKMQ (reference sequence). The CDR3 here is CASSLTHDRAGANVLTF. The CDR3 coding sequence is TGTGCCAGCAGCTTAACCCATGACAGGGCTGGGGCCAACGTCCTGACTTTC.

This clonotype was detected only a few times. The chain recombines TRBV20-1 with TRBJ2-1; 13 bases match TRBD2. The CDR3 covers 16 residues. Losses at the gene ends were 4 bases for V and 8 bases for J; bases not matched to a gene: 11. The germline gives CDR1 DFQATT, CDR2 SNEGSKA (reference sequence). The CDR3 coding sequence is TGCAGTGCTAAAGCGCTAGGACTAGCGGGAGTCGATGAGCAGTTCTTC. Its translation: CSAKALGLAGVDEQFF.

This chain connects TRBV28 to TRBJ2-2; D gene ambiguous. V was clipped by 6 bases and J by 5 bases, with 13 bases between them. This CDR3 contains 14 residues. Germline lookup yields CDR1 MDHEN and CDR2 SYDVKM. The CDR3 here is CASRVSGQTGELFF. DNA for the CDR3: TGTGCCAGCAGGGTCTCGGGTCAAACCGGGGAGCTGTTTTTT.